One sample yielded the 2 T cell receptor beta chains listed below, sequenced in a study of blood T cell repertoires in COVID-19. Repertoires were generated with immunoSEQ multiplex PCR, while TCRdb's copy carries only in-frame clones and drops some. Of about 200,000 clones detected, 82% appear once; the ten largest clones hold around 11%. Sequenced material: PBMCs or T cells enriched from blood (not recorded which). All receptors derive from a man between 40 and 49 years old who had recovered from COVID-19.

The genes are TRBV7-6 and TRBJ1-5, with D perhaps TRBD1 (6 bases). Germline CDR1 SGHVS, CDR2 FNYEAQ. Trimming stripped 1 base from V and 3 bases from J, with 16 bases between. CDR3 length: 17 residues. CDR3 sequence: CASSLGTAPDNNQPQHF. The CDR3 DNA is TGTGCCAGCAGCTTAGGGACAGCGCCGGATAACAATCAGCCCCAGCATTTT.

The gene calls are TRBV19 and TRBJ1-5, with 8 positions matching TRBD1. The CDR3 totals 14 residues. Germline values: CDR1 LNHDA, CDR2 SQIVND (reference sequence). V trimming: 5 bases; J trimming: 7 bases; junction bases outside the gene matches: 7. The CDR3 loop is CASSGSGGRQPQHF. CDR3 DNA: TGTGCCAGTAGTGGCTCAGGGGGCCGGCAGCCCCAGCATTTT.